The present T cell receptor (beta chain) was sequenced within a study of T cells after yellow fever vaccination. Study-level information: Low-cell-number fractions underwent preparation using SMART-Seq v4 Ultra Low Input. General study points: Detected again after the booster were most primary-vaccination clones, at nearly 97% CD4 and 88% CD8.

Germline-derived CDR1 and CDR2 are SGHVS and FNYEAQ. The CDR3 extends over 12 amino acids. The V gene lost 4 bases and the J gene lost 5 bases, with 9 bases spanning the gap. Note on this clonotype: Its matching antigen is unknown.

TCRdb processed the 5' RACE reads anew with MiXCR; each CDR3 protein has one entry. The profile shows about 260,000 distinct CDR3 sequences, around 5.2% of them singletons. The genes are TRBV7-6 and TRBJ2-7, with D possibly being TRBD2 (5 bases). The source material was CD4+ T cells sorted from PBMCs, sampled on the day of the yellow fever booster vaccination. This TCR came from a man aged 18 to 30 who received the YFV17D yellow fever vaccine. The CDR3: CASSSGYDEQYF. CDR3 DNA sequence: TGTGCCAGCAGCTCGGGGTACGACGAGCAGTACTTC.